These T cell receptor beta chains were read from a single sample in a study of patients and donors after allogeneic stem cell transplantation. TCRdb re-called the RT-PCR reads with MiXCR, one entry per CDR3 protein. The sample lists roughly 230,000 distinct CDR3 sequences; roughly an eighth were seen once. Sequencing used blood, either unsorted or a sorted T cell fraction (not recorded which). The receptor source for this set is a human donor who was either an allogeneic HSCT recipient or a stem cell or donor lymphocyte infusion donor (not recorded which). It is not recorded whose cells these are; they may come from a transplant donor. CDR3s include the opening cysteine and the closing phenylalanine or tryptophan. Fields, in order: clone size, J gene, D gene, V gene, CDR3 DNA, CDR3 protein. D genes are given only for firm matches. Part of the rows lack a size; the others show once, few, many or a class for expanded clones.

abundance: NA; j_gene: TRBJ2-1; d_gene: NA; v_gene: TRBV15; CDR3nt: TGTGCCACCAGCAGAGTAGGGACATCGGGGCAGTTCTTC; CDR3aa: CATSRVGTSGQFF
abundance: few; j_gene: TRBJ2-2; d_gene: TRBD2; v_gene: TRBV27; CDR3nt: TGTGCCAGCAGTTTTGGCGGGAGCGGTGTCACCGGGGAGCTGTTTTTT; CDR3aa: CASSFGGSGVTGELFF
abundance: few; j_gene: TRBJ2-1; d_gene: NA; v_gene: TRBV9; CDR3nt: TGTGCCAGCAGCGTAGATGTTAGCAGGACCTACGGGGGCTATGAGCAGTTCTTC; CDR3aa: CASSVDVSRTYGGYEQFF
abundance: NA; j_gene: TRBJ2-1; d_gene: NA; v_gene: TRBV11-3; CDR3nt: TGTGCCAGCAGCTTACGTGACGCTGAGCAGTTCTTC; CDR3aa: CASSLRDAEQFF
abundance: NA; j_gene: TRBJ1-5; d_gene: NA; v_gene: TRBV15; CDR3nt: TGTGCCACCAGCAGTATTAGTCAGCCCCAGCATTTT; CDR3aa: CATSSISQPQHF
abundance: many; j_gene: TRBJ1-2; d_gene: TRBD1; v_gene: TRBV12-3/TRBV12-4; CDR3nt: TGTGCCAGCAGAGGACAGGGGGCGGTTCGTGGCTACACCTTC; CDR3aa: CASRGQGAVRGYTF
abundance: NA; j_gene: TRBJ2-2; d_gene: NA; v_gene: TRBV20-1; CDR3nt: TGCAGTGCTAGTAAACAGGGTAGGAACACCGGGGAGCTGTTTTTT; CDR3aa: CSASKQGRNTGELFF
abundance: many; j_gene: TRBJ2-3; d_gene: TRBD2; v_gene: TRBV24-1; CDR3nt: TGTGCCACCAGTGCCCCTAGCGGGAGTTTCACAGATACGCAGTATTTT; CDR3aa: CATSAPSGSFTDTQYF
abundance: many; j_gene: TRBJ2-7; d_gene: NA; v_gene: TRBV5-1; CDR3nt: TGCGCCAGCAGCGTTGTAGCGGCTTCGGGGGAGCAGTACTTC; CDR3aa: CASSVVAASGEQYF
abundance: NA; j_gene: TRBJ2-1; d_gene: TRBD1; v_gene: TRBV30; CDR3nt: TGTGCCTGGAGTCGAAGAGCACGGGACAGGTCCTACAATGAGCAGTTCTTC; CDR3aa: CAWSRRARDRSYNEQFF
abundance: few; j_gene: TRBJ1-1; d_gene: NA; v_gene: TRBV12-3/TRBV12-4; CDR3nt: TGTGCCAGCAGTTTCAACCCATCCAACACTGAAGCTTTCTTT; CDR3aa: CASSFNPSNTEAFF
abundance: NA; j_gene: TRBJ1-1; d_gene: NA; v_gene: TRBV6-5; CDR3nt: TGTGCCAGCAGTTACTCGCAGGCCGGGGGGCTTAGGGCTGAAGCTTTCTTT; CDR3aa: CASSYSQAGGLRAEAFF
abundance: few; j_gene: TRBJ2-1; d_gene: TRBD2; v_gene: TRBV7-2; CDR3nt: TGTGCCAGCAGCCGTAGCGGGGGTTTCTATGAGCAGTTCTTC; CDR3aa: CASSRSGGFYEQFF
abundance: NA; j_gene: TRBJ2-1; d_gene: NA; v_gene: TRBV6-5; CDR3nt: TGTGCCAGCAGTTACTCCCGGACACTCTACAATGAGCAGTTCTTC; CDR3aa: CASSYSRTLYNEQFF
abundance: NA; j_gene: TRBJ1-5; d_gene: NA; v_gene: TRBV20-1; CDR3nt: TGCAGTGCTAGAGATCCCAGGGGTGGCAATCAGCCCCAGCATTTT; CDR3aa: CSARDPRGGNQPQHF
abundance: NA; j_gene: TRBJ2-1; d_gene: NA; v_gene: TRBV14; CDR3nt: TGTGCCAGCAGCCAACAATGGCTCAATGAGCAGTTCTTC; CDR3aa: CASSQQWLNEQFF
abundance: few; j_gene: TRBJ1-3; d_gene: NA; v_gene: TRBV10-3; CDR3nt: TGTGCCACCGCCGTCGGAGACAACTCTGGAAACACCATATATTTT; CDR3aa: CATAVGDNSGNTIYF
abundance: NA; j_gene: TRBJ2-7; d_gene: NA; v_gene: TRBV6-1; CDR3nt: TGTGCCAGCAGTGAACACGACACAAGCCACGAGCAGTACTTC; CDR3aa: CASSEHDTSHEQYF
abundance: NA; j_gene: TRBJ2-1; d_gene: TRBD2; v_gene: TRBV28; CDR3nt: TGTGCCAGCAGTTCGGGCGGGCTAGCGGGAGCGATTTACAATGAGCAGTTCTTC; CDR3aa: CASSSGGLAGAIYNEQFF
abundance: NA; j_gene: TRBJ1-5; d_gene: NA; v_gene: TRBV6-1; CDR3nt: TGTGCCAGCAGCGCCGCTGTGGGACTCAATCAGCCCCAGCATTTT; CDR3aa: CASSAAVGLNQPQHF
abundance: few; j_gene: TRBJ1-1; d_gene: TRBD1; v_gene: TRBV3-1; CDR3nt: TGTGCCAGCAGCCTTGGGACAGGGCGGGGAAGCACTGAAGCTTTCTTT; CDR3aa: CASSLGTGRGSTEAFF
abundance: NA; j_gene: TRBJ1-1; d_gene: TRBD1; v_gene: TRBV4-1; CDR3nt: TGCGCCAGCAGCCACTGGGACAGGGGGGGGAACACTGAAGCTTTCTTT; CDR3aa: CASSHWDRGGNTEAFF
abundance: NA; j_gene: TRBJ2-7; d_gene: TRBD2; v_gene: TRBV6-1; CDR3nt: TGTGCCAGCAGTGAACCGGGGGTAGCGGGAGGAAAGAAGCAGTACTTC; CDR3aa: CASSEPGVAGGKKQYF
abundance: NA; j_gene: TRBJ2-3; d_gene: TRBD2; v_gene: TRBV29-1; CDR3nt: TGCAGCGTTGAGCCTCTAGCGGGCGATCCAGATACGCAGTATTTT; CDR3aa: CSVEPLAGDPDTQYF
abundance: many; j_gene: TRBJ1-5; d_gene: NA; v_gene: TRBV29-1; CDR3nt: TGCAGCGTTGAAGATTTTAGGGACGCCAATCAGCCCCAGCATTTT; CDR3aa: CSVEDFRDANQPQHF
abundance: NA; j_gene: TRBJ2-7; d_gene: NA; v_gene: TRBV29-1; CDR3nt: TGCAGCGTTGAGGTGGACTACGAGCAGTACTTC; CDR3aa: CSVEVDYEQYF
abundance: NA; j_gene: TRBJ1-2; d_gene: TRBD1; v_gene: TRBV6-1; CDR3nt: TGTGCCAGCAGTGAGGGCACAGGGGCGGTAGGCTACACCTTC; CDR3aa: CASSEGTGAVGYTF
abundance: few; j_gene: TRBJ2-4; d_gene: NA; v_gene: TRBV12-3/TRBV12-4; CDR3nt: TGTGCCAGCAGTTTAAAGCCTGGGGGGACACAGTACTTC; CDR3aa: CASSLKPGGTQYF
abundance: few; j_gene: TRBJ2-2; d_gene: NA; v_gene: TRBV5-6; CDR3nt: TGTGCCAGCAGCTTGAAGACGGTCAACACCGGGGAGCTGTTTTTT; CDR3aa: CASSLKTVNTGELFF
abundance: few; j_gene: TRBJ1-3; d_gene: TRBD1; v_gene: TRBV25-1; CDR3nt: TGTGCCAGCAGTCCTGACAGGGGCACTTATTCTGGAAACACCATATATTTT; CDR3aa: CASSPDRGTYSGNTIYF
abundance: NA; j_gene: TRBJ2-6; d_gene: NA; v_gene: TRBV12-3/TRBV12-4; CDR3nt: TGTGCCAGCAGCCCCATCGCGCCTGGGGCCAACGTCCTGACTTTC; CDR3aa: CASSPIAPGANVLTF
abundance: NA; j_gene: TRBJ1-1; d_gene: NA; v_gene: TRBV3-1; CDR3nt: TGTGCCAGCAGCCAAGATCAGATACGTGCTGATGCTTTCTTT; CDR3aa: CASSQDQIRADAFF
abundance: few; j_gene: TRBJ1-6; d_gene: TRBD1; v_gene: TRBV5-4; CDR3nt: TGTGCCAGCAGCCTACGCGGGCAGGGGGCAAAAAATTCACCCCTCCACTTT; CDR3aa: CASSLRGQGAKNSPLHF
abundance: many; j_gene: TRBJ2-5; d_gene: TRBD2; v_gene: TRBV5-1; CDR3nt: TGCGCCAGCAGCACGGGACTAGCGGGGGCAAAAGAGACCCAGTACTTC; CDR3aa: CASSTGLAGAKETQYF
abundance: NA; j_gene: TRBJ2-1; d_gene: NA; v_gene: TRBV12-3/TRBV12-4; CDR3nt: TGTGCCAGCACCAAACAGAATGAGCAGTTCTTC; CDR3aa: CASTKQNEQFF
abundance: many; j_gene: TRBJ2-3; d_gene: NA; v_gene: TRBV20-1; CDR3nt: TGCAGTGCTTCTCCAGACGGCACAGATACGCAGTATTTT; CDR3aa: CSASPDGTDTQYF
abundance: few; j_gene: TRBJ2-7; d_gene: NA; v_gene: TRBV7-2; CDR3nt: TGTGCCAGCAGCTTAATTGCGGGGCCTTACGAGCAGTACTTC; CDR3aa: CASSLIAGPYEQYF
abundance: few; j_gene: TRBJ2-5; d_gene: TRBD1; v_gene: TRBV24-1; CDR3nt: TGTGCCACCAGTGAGGGACAGGGGTCTCCTTCCCGAGAGACCCAGTACTTC; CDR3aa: CATSEGQGSPSRETQYF
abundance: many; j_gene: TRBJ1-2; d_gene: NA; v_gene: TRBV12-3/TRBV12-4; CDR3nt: TGTGCCAGCAGTTCACGGACGTACTATGGCTACACCTTC; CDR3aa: CASSSRTYYGYTF
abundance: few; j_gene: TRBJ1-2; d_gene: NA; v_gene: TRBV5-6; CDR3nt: TGTGCCAGCAAACCCCCTGTGGGTGTTGCAGGAATCTATGGCTACACCTTC; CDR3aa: CASKPPVGVAGIYGYTF
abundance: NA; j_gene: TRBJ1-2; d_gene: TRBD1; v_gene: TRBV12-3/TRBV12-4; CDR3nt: TGTGCCAGCAGTCGACAGGGACGAGGCTATGGCTACACCTTC; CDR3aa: CASSRQGRGYGYTF
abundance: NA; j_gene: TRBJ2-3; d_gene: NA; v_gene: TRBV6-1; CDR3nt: TGTGCCAGCAGTGAAAATCCACTACTCAACACAGATACGCAGTATTTT; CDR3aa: CASSENPLLNTDTQYF